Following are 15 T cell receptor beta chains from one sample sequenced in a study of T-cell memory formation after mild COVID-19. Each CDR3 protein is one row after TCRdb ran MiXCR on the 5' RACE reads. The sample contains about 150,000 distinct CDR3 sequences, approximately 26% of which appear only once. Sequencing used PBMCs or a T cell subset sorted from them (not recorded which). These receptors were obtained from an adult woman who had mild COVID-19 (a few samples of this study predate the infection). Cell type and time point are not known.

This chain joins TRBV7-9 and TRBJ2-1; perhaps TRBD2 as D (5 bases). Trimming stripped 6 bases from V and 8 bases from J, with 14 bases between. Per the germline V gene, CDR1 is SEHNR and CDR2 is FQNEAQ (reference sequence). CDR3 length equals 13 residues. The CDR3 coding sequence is TGTGCCAGCAGACCCCCGGGTAGCGATGAGCAGTTCTTC. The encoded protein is CASRPPGSDEQFF.

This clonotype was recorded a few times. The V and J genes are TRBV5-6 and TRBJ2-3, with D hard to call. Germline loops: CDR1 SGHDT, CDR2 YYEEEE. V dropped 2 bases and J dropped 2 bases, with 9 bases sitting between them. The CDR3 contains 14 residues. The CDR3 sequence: CASSFSWDTDTQYF. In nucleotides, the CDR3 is TGTGCCAGCAGCTTCTCGTGGGACACAGATACGCAGTATTTT.

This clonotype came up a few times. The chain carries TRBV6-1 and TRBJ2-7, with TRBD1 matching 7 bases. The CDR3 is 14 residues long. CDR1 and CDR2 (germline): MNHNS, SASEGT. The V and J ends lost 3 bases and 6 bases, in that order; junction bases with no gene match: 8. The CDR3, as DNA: TGTGCCAGCAGTGAGACAGGGAAGAGTAGCGAGCAGTACTTC. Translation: CASSETGKSSEQYF.

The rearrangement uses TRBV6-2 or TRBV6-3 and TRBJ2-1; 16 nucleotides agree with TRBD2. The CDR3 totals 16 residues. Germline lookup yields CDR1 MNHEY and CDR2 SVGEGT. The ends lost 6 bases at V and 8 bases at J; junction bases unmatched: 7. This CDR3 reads CASRGTSGRAPDEQFF. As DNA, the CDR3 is TGTGCCAGCAGGGGGACTAGCGGGAGGGCCCCCGATGAGCAGTTCTTC.

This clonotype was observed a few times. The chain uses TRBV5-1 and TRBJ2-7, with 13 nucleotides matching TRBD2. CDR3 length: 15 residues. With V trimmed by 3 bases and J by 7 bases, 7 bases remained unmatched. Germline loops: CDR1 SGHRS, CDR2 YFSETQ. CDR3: CASSYGLAGANEQYF. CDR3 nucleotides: TGCGCCAGCAGCTACGGACTAGCGGGAGCGAATGAGCAGTACTTC.

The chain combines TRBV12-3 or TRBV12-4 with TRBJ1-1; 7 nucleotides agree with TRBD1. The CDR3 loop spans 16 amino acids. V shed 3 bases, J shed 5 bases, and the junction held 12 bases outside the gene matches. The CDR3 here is CASSFEGAKGRTEAFF. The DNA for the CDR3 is TGTGCCAGCAGTTTCGAGGGGGCGAAGGGACGGACTGAAGCTTTCTTT.

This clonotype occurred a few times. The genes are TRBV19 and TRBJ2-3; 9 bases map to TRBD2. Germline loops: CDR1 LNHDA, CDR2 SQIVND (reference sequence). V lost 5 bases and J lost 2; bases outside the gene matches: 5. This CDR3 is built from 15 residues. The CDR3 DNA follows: TGTGCCAGTAGTCACCGACTAGCGGCCACAGATACGCAGTATTTT. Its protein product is CASSHRLAATDTQYF.

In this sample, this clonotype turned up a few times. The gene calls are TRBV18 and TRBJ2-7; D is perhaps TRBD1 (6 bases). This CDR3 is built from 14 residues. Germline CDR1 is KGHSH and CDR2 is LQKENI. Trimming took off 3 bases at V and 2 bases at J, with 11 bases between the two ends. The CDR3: CASSPGTTTYEQYF. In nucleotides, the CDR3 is TGTGCCAGCTCACCGGGGACAACGACCTACGAGCAGTACTTC. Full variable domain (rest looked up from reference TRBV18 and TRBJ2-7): NAGVMQNPRHLVRRRGQEARLRCSPMKGHSHVYWYRQLPEEGLKFMVYLQKENIIDESGMPKERFSAEFPKEGPSILRIQQVVRGDSAAYFCASSPGTTTYEQYFGPGTRLTVT.

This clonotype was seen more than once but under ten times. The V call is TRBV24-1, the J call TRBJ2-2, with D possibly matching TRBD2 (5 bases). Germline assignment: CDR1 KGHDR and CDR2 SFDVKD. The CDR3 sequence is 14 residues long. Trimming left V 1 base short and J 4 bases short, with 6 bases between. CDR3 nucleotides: TGTGCCACCAGTGATTTAGAGGGCACCGGGGAGCTGTTTTTT. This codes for CATSDLEGTGELFF.

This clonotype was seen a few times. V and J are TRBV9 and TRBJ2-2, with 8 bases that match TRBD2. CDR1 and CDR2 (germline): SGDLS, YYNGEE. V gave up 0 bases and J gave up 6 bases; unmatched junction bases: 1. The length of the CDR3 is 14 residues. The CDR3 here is CASSVEGLAGELFF. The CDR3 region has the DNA TGTGCCAGCAGCGTAGAGGGACTAGCCGGGGAGCTGTTTTTT.

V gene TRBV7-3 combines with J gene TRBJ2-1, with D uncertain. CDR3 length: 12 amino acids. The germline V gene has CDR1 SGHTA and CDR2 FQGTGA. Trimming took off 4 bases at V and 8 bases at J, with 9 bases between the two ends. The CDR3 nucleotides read TGTGCCAGCAGCTCAGAAACCGATGAGCAGTTCTTC. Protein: CASSSETDEQFF.

Written as DNA, the CDR3 is TGCGCCAGCAGCCAAGCCGGACAGCCGAGCTCCTACGAGCAGTACTTC. This codes for CASSQAGQPSSYEQYF. The V call is TRBV4-1, the J call TRBJ2-7, with D possibly being TRBD1 (6 bases). Germline assignment: CDR1 MGHRA and CDR2 YSYEKL. This CDR3 spans 16 amino acids. Trimming left V 1 base short and J 0 bases short, with 13 bases between.

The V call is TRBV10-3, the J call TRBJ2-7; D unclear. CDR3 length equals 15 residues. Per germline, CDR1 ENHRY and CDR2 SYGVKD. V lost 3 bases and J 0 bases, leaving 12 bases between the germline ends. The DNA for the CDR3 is TGTGCCATCAGTGAAAGGGATGCATCCTCCTACGAGCAGTACTTC. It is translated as CAISERDASSYEQYF.

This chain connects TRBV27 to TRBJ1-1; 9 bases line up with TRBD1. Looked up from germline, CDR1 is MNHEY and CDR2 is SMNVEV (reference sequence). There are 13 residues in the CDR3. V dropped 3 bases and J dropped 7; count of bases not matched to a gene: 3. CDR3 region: CASSFGGQGEAFF. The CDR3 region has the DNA TGTGCCAGCAGTTTTGGGGGACAGGGTGAAGCTTTCTTT.

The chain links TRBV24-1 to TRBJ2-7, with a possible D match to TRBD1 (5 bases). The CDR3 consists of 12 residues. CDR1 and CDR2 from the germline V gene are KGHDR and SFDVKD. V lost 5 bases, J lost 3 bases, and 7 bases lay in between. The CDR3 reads CATSGQNYEQYF. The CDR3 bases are TGTGCCACCAGTGGACAGAACTACGAGCAGTACTTC.